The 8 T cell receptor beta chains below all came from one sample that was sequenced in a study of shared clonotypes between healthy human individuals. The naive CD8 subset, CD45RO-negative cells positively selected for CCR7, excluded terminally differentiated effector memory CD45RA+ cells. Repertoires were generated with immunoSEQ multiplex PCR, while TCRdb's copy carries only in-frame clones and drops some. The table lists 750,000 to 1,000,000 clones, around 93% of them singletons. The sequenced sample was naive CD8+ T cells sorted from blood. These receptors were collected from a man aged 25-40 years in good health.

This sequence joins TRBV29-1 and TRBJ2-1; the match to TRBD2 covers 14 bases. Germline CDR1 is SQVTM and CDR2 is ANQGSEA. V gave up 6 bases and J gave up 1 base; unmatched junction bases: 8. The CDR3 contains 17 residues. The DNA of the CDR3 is TGCAGCGTGGCGGGACTAGCGGGAGTGGGGTCCTACAATGAGCAGTTCTTC. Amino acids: CSVAGLAGVGSYNEQFF.

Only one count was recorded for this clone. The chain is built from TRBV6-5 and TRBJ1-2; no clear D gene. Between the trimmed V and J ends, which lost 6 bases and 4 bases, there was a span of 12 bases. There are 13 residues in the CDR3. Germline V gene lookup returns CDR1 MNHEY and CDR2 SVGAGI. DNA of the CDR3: TGTGCCAGCAGCTCCGGCAGATTCTATGGCTACACCTTC. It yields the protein CASSSGRFYGYTF.

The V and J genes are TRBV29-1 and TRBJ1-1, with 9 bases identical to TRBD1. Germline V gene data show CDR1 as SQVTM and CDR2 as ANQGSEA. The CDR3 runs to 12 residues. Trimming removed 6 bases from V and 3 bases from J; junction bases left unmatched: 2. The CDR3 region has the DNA TGCAGCGTGGACAGGGGTTACACTGAAGCTTTCTTT. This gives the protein CSVDRGYTEAFF.

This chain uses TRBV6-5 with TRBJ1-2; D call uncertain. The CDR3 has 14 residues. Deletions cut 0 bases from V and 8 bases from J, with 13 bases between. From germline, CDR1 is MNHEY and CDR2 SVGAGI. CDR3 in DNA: TGTGCCAGCAGTTACTCCGCCTCTGTGTGGGGCTACACCTTC. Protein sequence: CASSYSASVWGYTF.

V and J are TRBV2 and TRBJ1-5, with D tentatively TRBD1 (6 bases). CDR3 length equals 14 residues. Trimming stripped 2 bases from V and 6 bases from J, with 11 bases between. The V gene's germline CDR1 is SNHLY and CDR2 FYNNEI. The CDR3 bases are TGTGCCAGCAGTGAAAATGAGGGGGGTCAGCCCCAGCATTTT. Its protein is CASSENEGGQPQHF.

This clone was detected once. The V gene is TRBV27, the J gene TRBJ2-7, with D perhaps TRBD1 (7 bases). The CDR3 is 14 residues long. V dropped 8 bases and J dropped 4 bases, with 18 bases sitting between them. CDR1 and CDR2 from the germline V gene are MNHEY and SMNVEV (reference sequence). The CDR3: CASRPGGPLYEQYF. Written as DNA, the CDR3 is TGTGCCAGCCGCCCAGGGGGGCCCTTGTACGAGCAGTACTTC.

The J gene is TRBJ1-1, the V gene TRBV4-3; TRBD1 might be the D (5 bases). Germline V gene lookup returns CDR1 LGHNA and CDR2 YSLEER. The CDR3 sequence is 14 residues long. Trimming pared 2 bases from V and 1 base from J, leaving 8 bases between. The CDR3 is CASSQRGGNTEAFF. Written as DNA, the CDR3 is TGCGCCAGCAGCCAAAGGGGTGGGAACACTGAAGCTTTCTTT.

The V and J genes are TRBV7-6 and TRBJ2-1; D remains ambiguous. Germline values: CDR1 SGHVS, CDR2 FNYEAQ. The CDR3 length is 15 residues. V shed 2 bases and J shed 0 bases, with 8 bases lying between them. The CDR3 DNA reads TGTGCCAGCAGCTTACATCCGAGCTCCTACAATGAGCAGTTCTTC. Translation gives CASSLHPSSYNEQFF. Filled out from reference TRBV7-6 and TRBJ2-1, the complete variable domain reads GAGVSQSPRYKVTKRGQDVALRCDPISGHVSLYWYRQALGQGPEFLTYFNYEAQQDKSGLPNDRFSAERPEGSISTLTIQRTEQRDSAMYRCASSLHPSSYNEQFFGPGTRLTVL.